The present T cell receptor (beta chain) was sequenced within a study of spatial heterogeneity in lung cancer. As for the study in general: Detection of beta-chain sequences consistently exceeded that of alpha-chain sequences. Study observations and caveats: Blood carried ubiquitous expanded tumor TCRs more at resection than follow-up.

This clonotype was detected only a few times. The antigen is undetermined. As for time point: sample taken at primary tumor resection. No cells were sorted before sequencing. The whole RNA sequenced was extracted from tumor, nontumor lung or frozen PBMC. The germline V and J ends were trimmed by 4 bases and 4 bases, with 13 bases remaining between them. The CDR3 has 15 amino acids. Germline lookup yields CDR1 SNHLY and CDR2 FYNNEI. TCRdb passed the 5' RACE reads through MiXCR, listing each CDR3 protein once. The sample yields roughly 40,000 distinct CDR3 sequences, 6% to 7% seen once. This specimen consisted of PBMCs, obtained at surgery. The sequence was obtained from a female donor with early-stage non-small cell lung cancer. The chain is built from TRBV2 and TRBJ2-2, with a weak D call TRBD1 (6 bases). The CDR3 loop is CASSGQGLSTGELFF. In nucleotides, the CDR3 is TGTGCCAGCAGTGGCCAGGGGCTATCCACCGGGGAGCTGTTTTTT.